This TCR beta chain was recovered during a study of CD8+CD57+ T cells in acquired aplastic anemia. The template for TCR beta VDJ and CDR3 sequence profiling was genomic DNA. MiXCR, applied by TCRdb to the reads, yields one record per CDR3 protein. Of some 180,000 distinct CDR3 sequences listed, almost 50% were seen once; the top ten hold about an eighth. The ends lost 4 bases at V and 0 bases at J; junction bases unmatched: 7. The CDR3 length is 17 residues. Per the germline V gene, CDR1 is SGHRS and CDR2 is YFSETQ. The authors sequenced patients whose flow cytometry had shown CD8+CD57+ cell expansion. In its sample, this clonotype was seen many times.

The clonotype was recovered from a human donor with aplastic anemia. V gene TRBV5-1 combines with J gene TRBJ2-5, with 12 positions matching TRBD2. The sample comprised sorted CD4+, CD8+, or CD8+CD57+ T cells (not recorded which) from PBMCs. Here the CDR3 reads CASSDGLAGRYQETQYF. CDR3 DNA: TGCGCCAGCAGCGATGGACTAGCGGGGAGGTACCAAGAGACCCAGTACTTC.